This is a list of T cell receptor beta chains from one sample in a study of CD8+ T cells in alopecia areata. This table comes from immunoSEQ multiplex PCR, and its TCRdb copy is limited to in-frame clones, with some not included. The sample lists over 150,000 clones; approximately 56% were seen once. The specimen was CD4+ T cells sorted from blood, collected at week 0. The source is a human donor with alopecia areata. Both conserved end residues are part of each CDR3. A D gene is named only where the DNA matches it firmly. Size is stated for part of the rows, as once, few or many counts, or as a class when the clone is expanded.

>NA|NA|TRBJ1-6|TRBV30
CAWTGDDSPLHF
TGTGCCTGGACAGGGGATGATTCACCCCTCCACTTT
>NA|NA|TRBJ1-2|TRBV5-1
CASSLRGQTNYGYTF
TGCGCCAGCAGCTTGCGAGGACAGACTAACTATGGCTACACCTTC
>NA|TRBD1|TRBJ2-5|TRBV5-4
CASSYPGTGETQYF
TGTGCCAGCAGCTACCCCGGGACAGGGGAGACCCAGTACTTC
>NA|TRBD1|TRBJ2-5|TRBV6-5
CASSYEGQRETQYF
TGTGCCAGCAGTTATGAGGGACAGAGGGAGACCCAGTACTTC
>few|TRBD2|TRBJ2-3|TRBV15
CATSKGFGGGQGTDTQYF
TGTGCCACCAGCAAGGGGTTCGGCGGGGGGCAGGGCACAGATACGCAGTATTTT
>NA|NA|TRBJ2-7|TRBV30
CAGVRDHTYEQYF
TGTGCCGGGGTCCGGGACCACACCTACGAGCAGTACTTC
>few|NA|TRBJ2-1|TRBV29-1
CSVVPGGGSYNEQFF
TGCAGCGTTGTTCCAGGGGGGGGCTCCTACAATGAGCAGTTCTTC
>NA|NA|TRBJ2-3|TRBV10-3
CAISDYRDTQYF
TGTGCCATCAGTGATTACCGTGATACGCAGTATTTT
>NA|NA|TRBJ2-5|TRBV6-1
CASRRAGPLRETQYF
TGTGCCTCCCGCCGGGCGGGGCCTCTAAGAGAGACCCAGTACTTC
>NA|NA|TRBJ1-2|TRBV12-5
CASGLGSYGYTF
TGTGCTAGTGGTTTGGGATCCTATGGCTACACCTTC
>NA|TRBD1|TRBJ2-1|TRBV6-6
CASRLRDRRNEQFF
TGTGCCAGCAGACTCCGGGACAGGAGGAATGAGCAGTTCTTC
>NA|NA|TRBJ2-7|TRBV2
CASSERRGALYEQYF
TGTGCCAGCAGTGAACGGAGGGGTGCGCTCTACGAGCAGTACTTC
>NA|NA|TRBJ2-7|TRBV6-6
CANAWGFLRDEQYF
TGTGCCAATGCTTGGGGATTCCTACGAGACGAGCAGTACTTC
>NA|NA|TRBJ1-2|TRBV29-1
CSAGGNGYTF
TGCAGCGCTGGGGGGAATGGCTACACCTTC
>NA|TRBD1|TRBJ2-6|TRBV2
CASRGQASGANVLTF
TGTGCCAGCAGGGGACAGGCCTCTGGGGCCAACGTCCTGACTTTC
>few|TRBD2|TRBJ2-2|TRBV2
CASSARTSRTGELFF
TGTGCCAGCAGTGCAAGGACTAGCCGCACCGGGGAGCTGTTTTTT
>NA|NA|TRBJ2-1|TRBV29-1
CSVVSERGNNEQFF
TGCAGCGTTGTCTCAGAAAGGGGGAACAATGAGCAGTTCTTC
>NA|NA|TRBJ1-2|TRBV25-1
CASSGDGRGYYGYTF
TGTGCCAGCAGTGGGGACGGCCGTGGGTACTATGGCTACACCTTC
>NA|NA|TRBJ2-5|TRBV5-4
CASSLWQGGETQYF
TGTGCCAGCAGCTTGTGGCAGGGAGGAGAGACCCAGTACTTC
>NA|NA|TRBJ2-5|TRBV11-2
CASSLVSRETQYF
TGTGCCAGCAGCTTAGTGTCTCGAGAGACCCAGTACTTC
>few|NA|TRBJ2-1|TRBV11-2
CASSLGHSYNEQFF
TGTGCCAGCAGCTTGGGACACTCCTACAATGAGCAGTTCTTC
>NA|TRBD1|TRBJ1-2|TRBV30
CACRQGYGYTF
TGTGCCTGCAGACAGGGCTATGGCTACACCTTC
>NA|NA|TRBJ1-5|TRBV5-6
CASSPRSGLSNQPQHF
TGTGCCAGCAGCCCCCGTTCAGGCCTCAGCAATCAGCCCCAGCATTTT
>NA|NA|TRBJ2-7|TRBV29-1
CSVAESYEQYF
TGCAGCGTTGCAGAATCCTACGAGCAGTACTTC
>NA|NA|TRBJ1-1|TRBV30
CAWTGRTEAFF
TGTGCCTGGACGGGAAGGACTGAAGCTTTCTTT
>NA|TRBD1|TRBJ1-5|TRBV11-2
CASSLEDRTGAMYSNQPQHF
TGTGCCAGCAGCTTAGAAGATCGGACAGGGGCCATGTATAGCAATCAGCCCCAGCATTTT
>NA|NA|TRBJ2-3|TRBV11-2
CASSLTTATDTQYF
TGTGCCAGCAGCCTCACGACAGCCACAGATACGCAGTATTTT
>NA|NA|TRBJ1-5|TRBV5-1
CASSLDGQPQHF
TGCGCCAGCAGCTTGGATGGTCAGCCCCAGCATTTT
>NA|TRBD1|TRBJ1-1|TRBV6-1
CASSLGTGIEAFF
TGTGCCAGCAGCCTCGGGACAGGGATTGAAGCTTTCTTT
>NA|NA|TRBJ1-2|TRBV30
CASQRLGEGGYTF
TGTGCCTCCCAGAGGCTGGGAGAGGGTGGCTACACCTTC
>NA|NA|TRBJ1-2|TRBV5-1
CASSPSTVNYGYTF
TGCGCCAGCAGCCCTAGTACAGTTAACTATGGCTACACCTTC
>NA|NA|TRBJ2-7|TRBV28
CASRPRDNSYEQYF
TGTGCCAGCAGGCCGCGAGATAACTCCTACGAGCAGTACTTC
>NA|NA|TRBJ2-7|TRBV7-2
CASSRGGAWYEQYF
TGTGCCAGCAGTCGTGGGGGGGCGTGGTACGAGCAGTACTTC
>NA|NA|TRBJ2-7|TRBV6-1
CASRAGTHSYEQYF
TGTGCCAGCAGAGCCGGGACACATTCCTACGAGCAGTACTTC
>NA|NA|TRBJ1-1|TRBV29-1
CSGEGFNTEAFF
TGCAGCGGGGAAGGGTTTAACACTGAAGCTTTCTTT
>NA|TRBD1|TRBJ1-5|TRBV7-9
CASSIGTGHQPQHF
TGTGCCAGCAGCATCGGGACAGGGCATCAGCCCCAGCATTTT
>few|TRBD1|TRBJ1-5|TRBV7-6
CASSYYRGQPQHF
TGTGCCAGCAGCTACTACAGGGGGCAGCCCCAGCATTTT
>NA|NA|TRBJ1-2|TRBV15
CATSRDSRGKGYTF
TGTGCCACCAGCAGAGATAGTCGGGGGAAGGGCTACACCTTC
>once|NA|TRBJ2-5|TRBV18
CATERGGDETQYF
TGTGCCACTGAACGAGGGGGAGACGAGACCCAGTACTTC
>NA|TRBD2|TRBJ2-1|TRBV7-3
CASSPLSGGSGEQFF
TGTGCCAGCAGCCCCCTTAGCGGGGGCTCGGGTGAGCAGTTCTTC
>NA|TRBD2|TRBJ2-3|TRBV15
CATSRGSGGASDTQYF
TGTGCCACCAGCAGAGGTAGCGGGGGGGCCTCAGATACGCAGTATTTT
>NA|TRBD1|TRBJ2-1|TRBV7-2
CASSLGGQGSRGLYNEQFF
TGTGCCAGCAGCTTAGGGGGACAGGGGTCGAGAGGGCTATACAATGAGCAGTTCTTC
>NA|TRBD1|TRBJ1-1|TRBV6-5
CASSLLGQGSGEAFF
TGTGCCAGCAGCCTCCTAGGACAGGGGTCGGGTGAAGCTTTCTTT
>NA|TRBD2|TRBJ2-1|TRBV29-1
CSVVPGLAGGLEQFF
TGCAGCGTCGTCCCGGGACTAGCGGGGGGGCTTGAGCAGTTCTTC